This passage covers 10 T cell receptor beta chains from one sample sequenced in a study of radiation and T cells in renal cell carcinoma. Indicated time point: blood 4 weeks post-SBRT, at nephrectomy. Treatment noted: 15 Gy SBRT to primary tumor, nephrectomy 4 weeks later. Sequenced by immunoSEQ multiplex PCR; TCRdb stores in-frame clones only, minus some. The top ten hold around a sixth of the sample, which has about 140,000 clones, roughly 90% seen once. The sample here was blood, taken from a patient whose treatment included radiotherapy and nephrectomy. All receptors come from a woman in her 50s with renal cell carcinoma.

Only one count was recorded for this clone. This sequence joins TRBV5-4 and TRBJ2-5, with D possibly TRBD1 on 7 matching bases. CDR3 size: 15 residues. Germline V gene sequence: CDR1 SGHNT, CDR2 YYREEE (reference sequence). V was trimmed by 4 bases and J by 2 bases, leaving 15 bases between them. The CDR3 sequence: CASSRQGGEQETQYF. For the CDR3, the DNA is TGTGCCAGCAGCCGACAGGGAGGAGAACAAGAGACCCAGTACTTC.

This sequence joins TRBV7-2 and TRBJ1-4, with a possible D match to TRBD1 (5 bases). CDR1 and CDR2 from the germline V gene are SGHTA and FQGNSA. This CDR3 has 16 residues. Deletions cut 1 base from V and 4 bases from J, with 13 bases between. CDR3: CASSLGEGIFNEKLFF. DNA of the CDR3: TGTGCCAGCAGCTTAGGGGAGGGGATCTTTAATGAAAAACTGTTTTTT.

The chain carries TRBV5-5 and TRBJ1-2; D gene uncertain. The CDR3 runs to 15 residues. Germline lookup yields CDR1 SGHKS and CDR2 YYEKEE (reference sequence). V gave up 0 bases and J gave up 0 bases, with 9 bases separating them. CDR3 protein: CASSLAGDTNYGYTF. The CDR3 DNA reads as TGTGCCAGCAGCTTGGCGGGCGATACTAACTATGGCTACACCTTC.

The rearrangement joins TRBV5-1 to TRBJ2-5, with D maybe TRBD2 (6 bases). The CDR3 has 14 residues. V dropped 2 bases and J dropped 2 bases, with 10 bases sitting between them. Germline CDR1 and CDR2: SGHRS and YFSETQ. The CDR3 sequence: CASSLLADQETQYF. The CDR3, as DNA: TGCGCCAGCAGCTTACTAGCAGATCAAGAGACCCAGTACTTC. The entire variable domain, with the rest obtained from reference TRBV5-1 and TRBJ2-5, is as follows: KAGVTQTPRYLIKTRGQQVTLSCSPISGHRSVSWYQQTPGQGLQFLFEYFSETQRNKGNFPGRFSGRQFSNSRSEMNVSTLELGDSALYLCASSLLADQETQYFGPGTRLLVL.

The CDR3 DNA reads as TGTGCCAGCAGTCGGACCGGGACCCGGAGGGTAGATACGCAGTATTTT. This sequence encodes CASSRTGTRRVDTQYF. The chain links TRBV28 to TRBJ2-3; tentatively, D is TRBD2 (6 bases). With 5 bases removed from V and 5 bases from J, the gap between germline ends came to 20 bases. CDR3 length equals 16 residues. The germline V gene encodes CDR1 MDHEN and CDR2 SYDVKM.

V and J are TRBV27 and TRBJ1-3; 10 bases map to TRBD1. V was clipped by 8 bases and J by 0 bases; unmatched bases: 1. This CDR3 comprises 14 residues. Germline CDR1 and CDR2: MNHEY and SMNVEV (reference sequence). CDR3 protein: CASGTGASGNTIYF. The CDR3, as DNA: TGTGCCAGCGGGACAGGGGCCTCTGGAAACACCATATATTTT.

The chain links TRBV27 to TRBJ2-7; D is possibly TRBD1 (6 bases). CDR3 size: 17 residues. From germline, CDR1 is MNHEY and CDR2 SMNVEV (reference sequence). V lost 6 bases to trimming and J lost 5 bases, with 26 bases between them. The CDR3 region has the DNA TGTGCCAGCAGCATAAGGCTGGAAACAGGGTTAAACAACGAGCAGTACTTC. It specifies CASSIRLETGLNNEQYF.

The rearrangement links TRBV7-7 to TRBJ1-3; unclear D gene. V lost 2 bases, J lost 1 base, and 6 bases lay in between. This CDR3 spans 14 amino acids. The germline gives CDR1 SSHAT, CDR2 FNYEAQ (reference sequence). The CDR3 sequence: CASSLSTSGNTIYF. The CDR3 region has the DNA TGTGCCAGCAGCTTAAGTACTTCTGGAAACACCATATATTTT.

V and J are TRBV7-9 and TRBJ1-2; a possible D gene is TRBD1 (6 bases). With 1 base removed from V and 6 bases from J, the gap between germline ends came to 18 bases. The CDR3 spans 16 residues. CDR1 SEHNR and CDR2 FQNEAQ come from the germline V gene (reference sequence). The CDR3 DNA is TGTGCCAGCAGCTTAGGCGGCGGGCAGGGGAGGAATGGCTACACCTTC. Translation gives CASSLGGGQGRNGYTF.

The chain joins TRBV7-2 to TRBJ2-7, with D possibly matching TRBD1 (8 bases). CDR1 SGHTA and CDR2 FQGNSA come from the germline V gene. CDR3 length: 15 residues. V was cut by 5 bases and J by 2 bases, with 16 bases left in between. The CDR3 DNA is TGTGCCAGCAGCCCAGCGGGGACAGGCACCTACGAGCAGTACTTC. It yields the protein CASSPAGTGTYEQYF.